A single sample is the source of the 20 T cell receptor beta chains below, sequenced in a study of shared clonotypes between healthy human individuals (dated by TCRdb to 2018 to 2021). CD8 naive samples were CD45RO-negative cells positively selected for CCR7, giving a CD45RA+CCR7+ population that excluded TemRA cells. Library construction relied on the immunoSEQ multiplex PCR assay. In its TCRdb copy, this immuneACCESS table keeps in-frame sequences only and misses some clones. Where compared with another copy, unresolved V genes explain less than half of these, and the others have no known cause. This sample lists about 820,000 clones; 85% to 95% were detected once. Around 24% of the sample goes to the ten largest clones. Sequencing input: naive CD8+ T cells sorted from blood. Per the publication, the cell subset or site label means: CD45RA+CCR7+. The source of these receptors is a man under 40 in good health.

With respect to this clone: Other DNA sequences in the same sample also yield this CDR3. The chain recombines TRBV27 with TRBJ2-7; either TRBD1 or TRBD2 may supply D (6 bases each). V lost 1 base and J 5 bases, leaving 12 bases between the germline ends. The germline V gene encodes CDR1 MNHEY and CDR2 SMNVEV (reference sequence). The CDR3 runs to 14 residues. In DNA form, the CDR3 reads TGTGCCAGCAGTTTATTGGGGGGCGAGGACGAGCAGTACTTC. Encoded protein: CASSLLGGEDEQYF.

CDR3 in amino acids: CASSSTLESNQPQHF. DNA of the CDR3: TGTGCCAGCAGCTCTACCCTAGAGAGCAATCAGCCCCAGCATTTT. The chain is built from TRBV5-5 and TRBJ1-5; no clear D gene. Between the trimmed V and J ends, which lost 3 bases and 1 base, there was a span of 11 bases. The CDR3 is made up of 15 amino acids. Germline V lookup: CDR1 SGHKS, CDR2 YYEKEE (reference sequence).

Note on this clone: Distinct nucleotide sequences in the sample also encode this CDR3. The chain uses TRBV11-2 and TRBJ1-5; 11 nucleotides align to TRBD1. Trimming cost V 3 bases and J 4 bases; bases outside gene matches: 2. This CDR3 has 15 amino acids. Germline CDR1 and CDR2: SGHAT and FQNNGV. This CDR3 is CASSLGQGGNQPQHF. For the CDR3, the DNA is TGTGCCAGCAGCTTGGGACAGGGGGGGAATCAGCCCCAGCATTTT.

The CDR3 reads CASSTGTGMSYEQYF. CDR3 coding DNA: TGTGCCAGCAGCACTGGGACAGGCATGAGCTACGAGCAGTACTTC. The rearrangement joins TRBV7-9 to TRBJ2-7; 8 bases are shared with TRBD1. CDR1 is SEHNR, CDR2 FQNEAQ, per germline (reference sequence). The CDR3 consists of 15 residues. V lost 5 bases to trimming and J lost 3 bases; unmatched junction nucleotides: 9.

The chain recombines TRBV7-2 with TRBJ2-1; D is ambiguous. The CDR3 consists of 13 residues. Between the trimmed V and J ends, which lost 2 bases and 1 base, there was a span of 3 bases. Germline-derived CDR1 and CDR2 are SGHTA and FQGNSA. CDR3 in DNA: TGTGCCAGCAGCTTAAATTCCTACAATGAGCAGTTCTTC. Its protein product is CASSLNSYNEQFF.

The V and J genes are TRBV9 and TRBJ2-3; 10 bases align to TRBD1. The CDR3 spans 15 residues. CDR1 is SGDLS, CDR2 YYNGEE, per germline. The V and J ends lost 4 bases and 3 bases, in that order; junction bases with no gene match: 5. The CDR3 reads CASSYRDRGTDTQYF. CDR3 nucleotide sequence: TGTGCCAGCAGCTACCGGGACAGGGGTACAGATACGCAGTATTTT.

V gene TRBV4-1 combines with J gene TRBJ2-1; maybe TRBD2 (6 bases). CDR1 is MGHRA, CDR2 YSYEKL, per germline. This CDR3 is 15 amino acids long. V was clipped by 0 bases and J by 6 bases, with 12 bases between them. The CDR3 nucleotides are TGCGCCAGCAGCCAAGATCAGCTTAGCGGCAATGAGCAGTTCTTC. As protein: CASSQDQLSGNEQFF.

This chain links TRBV2 with TRBJ2-2; the match to TRBD2 covers 8 bases. V dropped 5 bases and J dropped 1; count of bases not matched to a gene: 3. This CDR3 region has 15 residues. Germline CDR1 and CDR2: SNHLY and FYNNEI. The DNA of the CDR3 is TGTGCCAGCAGTTCTGCGGGAGGGAACACCGGGGAGCTGTTTTTT. It is translated as CASSSAGGNTGELFF.

The chain carries TRBV7-9 and TRBJ2-1, with no clear D. Germline V gives CDR1 SEHNR, CDR2 FQNEAQ (reference sequence). Between the trimmed V and J ends, which lost 5 bases and 6 bases, there was a span of 8 bases. This CDR3 region has 12 residues. CDR3 nucleotide sequence: TGTGCCAGCAGCGCCCGACTCAATGAGCAGTTCTTC. It specifies CASSARLNEQFF.

V is TRBV27 and J is TRBJ2-2; 14 nucleotides match TRBD2. The CDR3 is made up of 18 amino acids. Germline V gives CDR1 MNHEY, CDR2 SMNVEV (reference sequence). The V and J ends lost 2 bases and 6 bases, in that order; junction bases with no gene match: 8. The CDR3 bases are TGTGCCAGCAGTTTAGGGCCGGGACTAGCGGGAGAGGCCGGGGAGCTGTTTTTT. Amino acid sequence: CASSLGPGLAGEAGELFF.

V usage is TRBV29-1 and J usage is TRBJ2-7, with D hard to call. Trimming took off 1 base at V and 0 bases at J, with 10 bases between the two ends. This CDR3 spans 14 amino acids. CDR1 is SQVTM, CDR2 ANQGSEA, per germline. This chain's CDR3 is CSVEVGSSSYEQYF. Written as DNA, the CDR3 is TGCAGCGTTGAAGTGGGCTCAAGCTCCTACGAGCAGTACTTC.

The chain couples TRBV4-3 to TRBJ2-7; TRBD1 matches 9 bases. CDR3 length equals 16 residues. The V gene end was trimmed by 0 bases and the J gene end by 1 base; junction bases not matched to a gene: 4. The germline gives CDR1 LGHNA, CDR2 YSLEER. The DNA for the CDR3 is TGCGCCAGCAGCCAAGACTGGGGACAGGGATCCTACGAGCAGTACTTC. It specifies CASSQDWGQGSYEQYF.

The J gene is TRBJ2-3, the V gene TRBV6-1; D gene unclear. With 5 bases removed from V and 0 bases from J, the gap between germline ends came to 12 bases. This CDR3 region has 15 residues. The germline V gene encodes CDR1 MNHNS and CDR2 SASEGT. This CDR3 reads CASSLLQPSTDTQYF. The CDR3 nucleotides are TGTGCCAGCAGTCTTTTACAGCCTAGCACAGATACGCAGTATTTT.

A word on this clone: The sample holds other DNA sequences that translate to the same CDR3. This rearrangement joins TRBV28 to TRBJ1-3, with no clear D. V dropped 2 bases and J dropped 3 bases, with 2 bases sitting between them. Germline CDR1 is MDHEN and CDR2 is SYDVKM. The CDR3 is made up of 12 amino acids. CDR3 DNA: TGTGCCAGCAGTTTAAGTGGAAACACCATATATTTT. It specifies CASSLSGNTIYF.

The chain carries TRBV5-6 and TRBJ2-5, with TRBD2 matching 8 bases. The ends lost 2 bases at V and 5 bases at J; junction bases unmatched: 5. Germline V gene data show CDR1 as SGHDT and CDR2 as YYEEEE. This CDR3 spans 14 amino acids. This chain's CDR3 is CASSFLREGETQYF. In DNA, the CDR3 is TGTGCCAGCAGCTTTTTACGGGAGGGGGAGACCCAGTACTTC.

The V call is TRBV7-3, the J call TRBJ1-2; TRBD1 matches 12 bases. This CDR3 is 17 amino acids long. The germline V gene has CDR1 SGHTA and CDR2 FQGTGA. V shed 3 bases and J 5 bases; nucleotides not matched to a gene: 10. CDR3 in DNA: TGTGCCAGCAGCTTGACCCAGGGACAGGGGGCGCGGTATGGCTACACCTTC. This encodes CASSLTQGQGARYGYTF.

This chain uses TRBV4-1 with TRBJ2-1, with 8 nucleotides matching TRBD2. In germline, CDR1 is MGHRA, CDR2 YSYEKL. With V trimmed by 0 bases and J by 3 bases, 10 bases remained unmatched. CDR3 length equals 18 residues. CDR3 in amino acids: CASSQEGGAGEVYNEQFF. The CDR3 coding sequence is TGCGCCAGCAGCCAAGAAGGGGGAGCGGGAGAGGTCTACAATGAGCAGTTCTTC.

The CDR3 DNA follows: TGTGCCAGCAGCTTAAACTCAATAGATACGCAGTATTTT. It is translated as CASSLNSIDTQYF. The chain couples TRBV7-3 to TRBJ2-3; D remains unclear. The germline gives CDR1 SGHTA, CDR2 FQGTGA. The CDR3 sequence is 13 residues long. The V gene lost 1 base and the J gene lost 5 bases, with 7 bases spanning the gap.

The rearrangement joins TRBV5-6 to TRBJ1-5; D unclear. From germline, CDR1 is SGHDT and CDR2 YYEEEE. The CDR3 is 14 residues long. Trimming cost V 1 base and J 4 bases, with 9 bases left between them. The CDR3 loop reads CASSLSRGNQPQHF. The CDR3 DNA is TGTGCCAGCAGCTTGTCGCGCGGGAATCAGCCCCAGCATTTT.

The V and J genes are TRBV28 and TRBJ2-2, with no clear D. CDR1 and CDR2 (germline): MDHEN, SYDVKM. The CDR3 is 14 residues long. Between the trimmed V and J ends, which lost 6 bases and 6 bases, there was a span of 14 bases. The CDR3 DNA is TGTGCCAGCAGCCAGGAGTTGGCCTCCGGGGAGCTGTTTTTT. Its translation is CASSQELASGELFF.